This T cell receptor beta chain was observed in a study of beta chain features in type 1 diabetes. Of the isolated RNA, all was reverse transcribed, and so the sequenced material was expressed TCRB transcripts. Produced via immunoSEQ multiplex PCR; TCRdb's table is partial and in-frame only. The data contain hundreds of thousands of clones, roughly a sixth of them singletons. The sequenced material came from naive CD4+ T cells from blood. The TCR sequence derives from a man in his late teens or twenties in good health.

The CDR3 loop reads CASGSDQNRVREQYF. The CDR3, as DNA: TGTGCCAGCGGTTCGGACCAAAATAGAGTTAGGGAGCAGTACTTC. V and J are TRBV6-1 and TRBJ2-7, with no clear D. CDR1 and CDR2 (germline): MNHNS, SASEGT. V lost 8 bases and J 7 bases, leaving 24 bases between the germline ends. The CDR3 runs 15 residues.